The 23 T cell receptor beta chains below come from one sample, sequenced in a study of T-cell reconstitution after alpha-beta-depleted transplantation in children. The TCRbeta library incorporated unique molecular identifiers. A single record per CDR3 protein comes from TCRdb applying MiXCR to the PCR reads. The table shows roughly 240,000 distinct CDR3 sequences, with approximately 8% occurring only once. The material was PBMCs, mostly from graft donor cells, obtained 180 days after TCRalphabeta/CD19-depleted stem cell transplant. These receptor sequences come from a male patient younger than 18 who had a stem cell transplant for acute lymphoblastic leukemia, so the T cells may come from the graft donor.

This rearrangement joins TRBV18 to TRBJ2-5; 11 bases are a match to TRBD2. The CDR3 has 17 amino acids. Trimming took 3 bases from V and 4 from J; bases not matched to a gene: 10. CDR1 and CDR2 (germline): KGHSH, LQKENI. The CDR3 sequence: CASSPFELAGVRETQYF. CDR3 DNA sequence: TGTGCCAGCTCACCCTTCGAACTAGCGGGAGTGAGAGAGACCCAGTACTTC.

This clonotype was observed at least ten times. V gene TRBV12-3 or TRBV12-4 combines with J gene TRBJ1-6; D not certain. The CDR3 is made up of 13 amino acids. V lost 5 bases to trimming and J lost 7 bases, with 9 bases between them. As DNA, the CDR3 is TGTGCCAGCAGTCTTACAGCAAATTCACCCCTCCACTTT. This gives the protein CASSLTANSPLHF.

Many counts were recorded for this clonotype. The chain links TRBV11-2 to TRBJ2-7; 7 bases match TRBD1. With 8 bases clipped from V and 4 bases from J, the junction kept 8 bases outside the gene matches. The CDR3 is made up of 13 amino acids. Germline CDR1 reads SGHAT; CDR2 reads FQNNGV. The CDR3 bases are TGTGCCAGCCTCGACAGGGTGTCTTACGAGCAGTACTTC. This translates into CASLDRVSYEQYF. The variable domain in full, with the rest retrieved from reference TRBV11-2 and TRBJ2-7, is EAGVAQSPRYKIIEKRQSVAFWCNPISGHATLYWYQQILGQGPKLLIQFQNNGVVDDSQLPKDRFSAERLKGVDSTLKIQPAKLEDSAVYLCASLDRVSYEQYFGPGTRLTVT.

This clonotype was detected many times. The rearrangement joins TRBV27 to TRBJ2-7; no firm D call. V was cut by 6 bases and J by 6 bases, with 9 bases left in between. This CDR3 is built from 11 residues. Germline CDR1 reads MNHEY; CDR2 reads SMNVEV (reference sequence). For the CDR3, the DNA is TGTGCCAGCAGCAGAAGTCGCGAGCAGTACTTC. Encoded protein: CASSRSREQYF.

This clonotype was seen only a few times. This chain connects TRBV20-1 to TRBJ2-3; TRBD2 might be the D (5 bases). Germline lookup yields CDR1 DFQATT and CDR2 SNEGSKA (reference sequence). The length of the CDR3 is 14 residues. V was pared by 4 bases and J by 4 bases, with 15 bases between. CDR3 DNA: TGCAGTGCTATGCGGACCTCGGGGTCAGATACGCAGTATTTT. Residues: CSAMRTSGSDTQYF.

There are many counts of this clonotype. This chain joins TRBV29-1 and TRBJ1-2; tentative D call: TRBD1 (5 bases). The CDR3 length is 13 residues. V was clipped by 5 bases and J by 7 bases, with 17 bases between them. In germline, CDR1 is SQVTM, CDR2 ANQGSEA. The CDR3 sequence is CSVMVGTVAGYTF. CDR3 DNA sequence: TGCAGCGTTATGGTCGGGACGGTTGCTGGCTACACCTTC.

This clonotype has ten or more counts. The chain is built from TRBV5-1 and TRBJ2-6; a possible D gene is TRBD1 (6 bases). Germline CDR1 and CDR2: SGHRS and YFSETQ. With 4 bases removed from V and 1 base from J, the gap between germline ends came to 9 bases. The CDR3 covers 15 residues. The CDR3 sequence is CASSLQGSGANVLTF. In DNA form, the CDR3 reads TGCGCCAGCAGCCTACAGGGATCTGGGGCCAACGTCCTGACTTTC.

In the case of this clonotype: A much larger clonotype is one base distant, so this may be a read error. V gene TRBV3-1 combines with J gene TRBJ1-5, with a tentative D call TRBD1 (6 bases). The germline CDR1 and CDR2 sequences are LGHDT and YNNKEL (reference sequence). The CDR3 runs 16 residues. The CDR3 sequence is CAISRPQGNSNQPQHF. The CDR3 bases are TGTGCCATCAGCCGGCCACAGGGAAACAGCAATCAGCCCCAGCATTTT.

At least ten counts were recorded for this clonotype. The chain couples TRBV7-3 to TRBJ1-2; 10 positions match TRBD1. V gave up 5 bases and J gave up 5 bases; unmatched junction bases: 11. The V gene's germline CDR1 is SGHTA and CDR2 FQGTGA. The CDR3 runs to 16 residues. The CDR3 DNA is TGTGCCAGCAGCCTTGACAGGGGGCGGAAAAATTATGGCTACACCTTC. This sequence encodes CASSLDRGRKNYGYTF.

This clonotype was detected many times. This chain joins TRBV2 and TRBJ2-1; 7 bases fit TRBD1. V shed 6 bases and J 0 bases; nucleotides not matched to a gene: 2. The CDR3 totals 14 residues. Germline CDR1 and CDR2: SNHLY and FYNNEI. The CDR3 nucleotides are TGTGCCAGCAGGACAGGGAGCTCCTACAATGAGCAGTTCTTC. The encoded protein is CASRTGSSYNEQFF. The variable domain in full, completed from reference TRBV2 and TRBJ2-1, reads EPEVTQTPSHQVTQMGQEVILRCVPISNHLYFYWYRQILGQKVEFLVSFYNNEISEKSEIFDDQFSVERPDGSNFTLKIRSTKLEDSAMYFCASRTGSSYNEQFFGPGTRLTVL.

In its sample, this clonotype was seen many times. The CDR3 DNA reads as TGTGCCATCAGTGAGTCCGGGACAGCGAACACTGAAGCTTTCTTT. Protein product: CAISESGTANTEAFF. The chain has TRBV10-3 and TRBJ1-1; 7 bases line up with TRBD1. Unmatched junction bases numbered 2, after V lost 0 bases and J lost 1 base. The CDR3 consists of 15 residues. Germline-derived CDR1 and CDR2 are ENHRY and SYGVKD.

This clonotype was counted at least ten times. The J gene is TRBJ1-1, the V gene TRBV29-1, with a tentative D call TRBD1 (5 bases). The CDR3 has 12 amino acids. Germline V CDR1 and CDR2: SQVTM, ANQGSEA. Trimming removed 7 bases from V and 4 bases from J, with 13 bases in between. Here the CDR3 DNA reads TGCAGCGGATGGGCGGGGGGCACTGAAGCTTTCTTT. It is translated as CSGWAGGTEAFF. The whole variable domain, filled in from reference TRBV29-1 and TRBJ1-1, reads SAVISQKPSRDICQRGTSLTIQCQVDSQVTMMFWYRQQPGQSLTLIATANQGSEATYESGFVIDKFPISRPNLTFSTLTVSNMSPEDSSIYLCSGWAGGTEAFFGQGTRLTVV.

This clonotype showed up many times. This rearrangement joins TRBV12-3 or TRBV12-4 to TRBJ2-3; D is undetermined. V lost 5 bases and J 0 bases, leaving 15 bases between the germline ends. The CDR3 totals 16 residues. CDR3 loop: CASSLLTLGSTDTQYF. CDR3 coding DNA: TGTGCCAGCAGTCTCCTTACTCTAGGGAGCACAGATACGCAGTATTTT.

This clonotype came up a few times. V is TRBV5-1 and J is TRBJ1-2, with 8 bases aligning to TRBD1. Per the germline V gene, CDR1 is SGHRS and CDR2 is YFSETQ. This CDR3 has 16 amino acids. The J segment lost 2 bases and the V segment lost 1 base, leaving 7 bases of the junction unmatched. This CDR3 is CASSLSPPGGNYGYTF. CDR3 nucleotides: TGCGCCAGCAGCTTGAGCCCCCCAGGGGGCAACTATGGCTACACCTTC.

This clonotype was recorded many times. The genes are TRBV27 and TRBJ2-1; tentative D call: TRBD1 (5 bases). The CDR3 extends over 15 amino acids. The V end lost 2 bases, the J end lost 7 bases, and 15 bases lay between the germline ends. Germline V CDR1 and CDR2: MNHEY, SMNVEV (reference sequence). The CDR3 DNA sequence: TGTGCCAGCAGTTTACTCCCAGGCCAGGGAAATGAGCAGTTCTTC. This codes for CASSLLPGQGNEQFF.

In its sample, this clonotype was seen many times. This CDR3 is CASSSGLAGDREQYF. CDR3 DNA sequence: TGCGCCAGCAGCTCGGGACTAGCGGGAGATCGGGAGCAGTACTTC. V and J are TRBV5-1 and TRBJ2-7; 14 nucleotides match TRBD2. The V gene end was trimmed by 3 bases and the J gene end by 7 bases; junction bases not matched to a gene: 6. Germline CDR1 and CDR2: SGHRS and YFSETQ. There are 15 residues in the CDR3.

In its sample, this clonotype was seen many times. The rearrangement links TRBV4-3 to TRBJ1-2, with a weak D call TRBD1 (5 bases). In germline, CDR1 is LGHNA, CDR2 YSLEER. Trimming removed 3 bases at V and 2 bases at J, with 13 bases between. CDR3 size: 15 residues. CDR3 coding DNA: TGCGCCAGCAGCCAGGATCCAGGGTCAAACTATGGCTACACCTTC. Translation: CASSQDPGSNYGYTF.

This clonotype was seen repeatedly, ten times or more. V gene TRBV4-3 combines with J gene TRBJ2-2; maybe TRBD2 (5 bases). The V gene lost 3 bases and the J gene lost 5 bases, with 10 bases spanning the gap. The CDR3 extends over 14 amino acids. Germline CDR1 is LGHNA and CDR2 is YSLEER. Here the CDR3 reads CASSHGERTGELFF. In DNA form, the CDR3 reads TGCGCCAGCAGCCACGGGGAGCGGACCGGGGAGCTGTTTTTT.

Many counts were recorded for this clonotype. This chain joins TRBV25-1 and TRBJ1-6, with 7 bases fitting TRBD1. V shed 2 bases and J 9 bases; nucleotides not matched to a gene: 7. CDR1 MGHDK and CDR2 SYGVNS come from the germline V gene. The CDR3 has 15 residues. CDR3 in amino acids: CASSERQGKGSPLHF. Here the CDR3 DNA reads TGTGCCAGCAGTGAACGACAGGGAAAGGGTTCACCCCTCCACTTT.

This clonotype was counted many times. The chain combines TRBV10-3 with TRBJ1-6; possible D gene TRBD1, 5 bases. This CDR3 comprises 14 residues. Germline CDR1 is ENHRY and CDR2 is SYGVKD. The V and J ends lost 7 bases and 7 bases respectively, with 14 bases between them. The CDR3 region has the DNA TGTGCCATCAAGACAGACGGGCCCAATTCACCCCTCCACTTT. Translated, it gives CAIKTDGPNSPLHF.

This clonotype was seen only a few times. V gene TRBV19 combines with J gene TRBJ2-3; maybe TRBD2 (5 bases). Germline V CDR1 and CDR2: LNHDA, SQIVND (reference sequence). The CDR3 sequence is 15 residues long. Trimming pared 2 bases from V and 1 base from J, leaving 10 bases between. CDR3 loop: CASSITRRGTDTQYF. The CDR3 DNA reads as TGTGCCAGTAGTATAACTAGGAGAGGCACAGATACGCAGTATTTT.

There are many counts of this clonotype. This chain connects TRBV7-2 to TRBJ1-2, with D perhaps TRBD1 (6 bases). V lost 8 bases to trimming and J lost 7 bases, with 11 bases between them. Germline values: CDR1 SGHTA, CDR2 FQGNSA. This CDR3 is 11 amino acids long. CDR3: CASRAGAGYTF. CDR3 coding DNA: TGTGCCAGCCGAGCGGGGGCTGGCTACACCTTC.

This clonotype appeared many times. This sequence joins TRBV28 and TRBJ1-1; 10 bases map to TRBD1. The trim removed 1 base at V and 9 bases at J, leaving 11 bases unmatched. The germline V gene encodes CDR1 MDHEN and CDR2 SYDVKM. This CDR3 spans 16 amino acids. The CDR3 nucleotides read TGTGCCAGCAGTTTATCCTCCGGGACAGGGGTTGTGAAAGCTTTCTTT. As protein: CASSLSSGTGVVKAFF.